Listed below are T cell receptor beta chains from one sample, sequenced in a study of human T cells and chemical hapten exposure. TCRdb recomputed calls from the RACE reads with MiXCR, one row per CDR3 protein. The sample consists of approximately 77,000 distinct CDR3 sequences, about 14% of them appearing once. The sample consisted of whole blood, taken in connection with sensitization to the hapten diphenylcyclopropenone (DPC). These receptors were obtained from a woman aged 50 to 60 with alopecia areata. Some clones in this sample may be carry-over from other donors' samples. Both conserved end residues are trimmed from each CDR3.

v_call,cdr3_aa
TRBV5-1,ASSDPPGLAVHEQF
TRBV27,ASSAWVHNSPLH
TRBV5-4,ASSFGGGPAYEQF
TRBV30,AWKDYEDGELF
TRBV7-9,ASSHNSRGPTEAF
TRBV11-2,ASSLAKSYT
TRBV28,AINRGTPQETQY
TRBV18,ASSPMGVDQPQH
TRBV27,ASSRDGGYGYT
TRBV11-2,ASSPQGALGEQY
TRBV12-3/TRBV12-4,ASSLGDSHNEQF
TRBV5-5,ASSEPVATGAHIQY
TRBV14,ASSQLHGGTSSQETQY
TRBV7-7,ASSLSENTEAF
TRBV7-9,ASSPWREAGDTQY
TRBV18,ASSPVREMNTEAF
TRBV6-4,ASSDSFGRGGDTQY
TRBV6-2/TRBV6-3,ASSYRGPARYEQF
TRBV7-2,ASSQGTVPGYT
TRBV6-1,ASSDTGYQPQH
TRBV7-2,ASSFTSGAYEQY
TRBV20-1,SARRDSLLDTEAF
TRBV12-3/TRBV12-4,ASSLNLDTEAF
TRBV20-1,SARVQASTDTQY
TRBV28,ASSSAGSIMNTEAF
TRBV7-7,ASSLAYARADEQF
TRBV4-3,ASGRFVNQPQH
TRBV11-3,ASSLSWGTERLGYNSPLH
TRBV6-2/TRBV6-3,ASAPRSSDTQY
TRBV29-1,SVGAQWTGKSYEQY
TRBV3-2,ARVCGFTKETQY
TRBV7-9,ASSSGTDSYEQY
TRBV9,ASSTGRVGDEQY